These T cell receptor beta chains were read from a single sample in a study of cytotoxic CD8 clonotypes in ibrutinib-treated CLL. Clones were read by immunoSEQ multiplex PCR, and TCRdb kept only the in-frame ones, dropping some. The sample has some 100,000 clones; about 53% are singletons. The sample consisted of PBMCs, taken after 24 months of ibrutinib treatment. These receptors all stem from a human donor with chronic lymphocytic leukemia. Each CDR3 is given with its conserved first and last residue. Fields, in order: CDR3 protein, CDR3 DNA, J gene, clone size, V gene, D gene. The D gene is left open where the match is weak. Clone size is stated in some rows and not others, as once, few, many or a class when expanded.

CDR3 protein: CASSFDINTIYF; CDR3 DNA: TGTGCCAGCAGCTTTGACATAAACACCATATATTTT; J gene: TRBJ1-3; clone size: few; V gene: TRBV7-2; D gene: .
CDR3 protein: CASSEARGGQPQHF; CDR3 DNA: TGTGCCAGCAGTGAAGCGCGGGGCGGACAGCCCCAGCATTTT; J gene: TRBJ1-5; clone size: .; V gene: TRBV6-1; D gene: .
CDR3 protein: CASSRDTGELFF; CDR3 DNA: TGTGCCAGCTCTCGGGACACCGGGGAGCTGTTTTTT; J gene: TRBJ2-2; clone size: .; V gene: TRBV6-4; D gene: .
CDR3 protein: CASIGLPGLGYTF; CDR3 DNA: TGTGCCAGCATCGGCCTCCCGGGCTTAGGCTACACCTTC; J gene: TRBJ1-2; clone size: few; V gene: TRBV2; D gene: .
CDR3 protein: CASSYQGQGRYGYTF; CDR3 DNA: TGTGCCAGCAGTTACCAGGGACAGGGCCGCTATGGCTACACCTTC; J gene: TRBJ1-2; clone size: .; V gene: TRBV6-6; D gene: TRBD1
CDR3 protein: CATRETGRGEKLFF; CDR3 DNA: TGTGCCACCAGAGAGACAGGGAGGGGTGAAAAACTGTTTTTT; J gene: TRBJ1-4; clone size: .; V gene: TRBV15; D gene: TRBD1
CDR3 protein: CASSLTASLEAFF; CDR3 DNA: TGTGCCAGCAGCTTGACGGCCAGCCTTGAAGCTTTCTTT; J gene: TRBJ1-1; clone size: .; V gene: TRBV13; D gene: .
CDR3 protein: CASSSQPSTDTQYF; CDR3 DNA: TGTGCCAGTAGTTCGCAGCCTAGCACAGATACGCAGTATTTT; J gene: TRBJ2-3; clone size: .; V gene: TRBV19; D gene: .
CDR3 protein: CASSLGLQMQETQYF; CDR3 DNA: TGTGCCAGCAGCTTGGGGTTGCAGATGCAAGAGACCCAGTACTTC; J gene: TRBJ2-5; clone size: .; V gene: TRBV7-9; D gene: .
CDR3 protein: CASSYGAGRDTQYF; CDR3 DNA: TGTGCCAGCAGTTACGGAGCAGGAAGAGATACGCAGTATTTT; J gene: TRBJ2-3; clone size: many; V gene: TRBV6-5; D gene: .
CDR3 protein: CASSPPGREQYF; CDR3 DNA: TGTGCCAGCAGCCCGCCTGGAAGGGAGCAGTACTTC; J gene: TRBJ2-7; clone size: .; V gene: TRBV7-6; D gene: .
CDR3 protein: CASGSDSADYTDTQYF; CDR3 DNA: TGTGCTAGTGGTTCGGACAGCGCCGACTACACAGATACGCAGTATTTT; J gene: TRBJ2-3; clone size: .; V gene: TRBV12-5; D gene: .
CDR3 protein: CAWRGGFDGRAQYF; CDR3 DNA: TGTGCCTGGAGAGGGGGTTTCGACGGGAGGGCGCAGTATTTT; J gene: TRBJ2-3; clone size: many; V gene: TRBV30; D gene: TRBD2
CDR3 protein: CASSVQGTNVLTF; CDR3 DNA: TGTGCCAGTAGTGTCCAGGGAACCAACGTCCTGACTTTC; J gene: TRBJ2-6; clone size: .; V gene: TRBV19; D gene: .
CDR3 protein: CAWGAGTLSYNEQFF; CDR3 DNA: TGTGCCTGGGGCGCCGGGACACTCTCCTACAATGAGCAGTTCTTC; J gene: TRBJ2-1; clone size: .; V gene: TRBV30; D gene: .
CDR3 protein: CASSPSGPNSPLHF; CDR3 DNA: TGTGCCAGCAGCCCCTCAGGGCCAAATTCACCCCTCCACTTT; J gene: TRBJ1-6; clone size: .; V gene: TRBV5-4; D gene: .
CDR3 protein: CASIKGAEEQYF; CDR3 DNA: TGTGCCAGCATTAAGGGGGCGGAAGAGCAGTACTTC; J gene: TRBJ2-7; clone size: .; V gene: TRBV2; D gene: TRBD1
CDR3 protein: CAWSEGQYTDTQYF; CDR3 DNA: TGTGCCTGGAGTGAAGGACAGTACACAGATACGCAGTATTTT; J gene: TRBJ2-3; clone size: .; V gene: TRBV30; D gene: .
CDR3 protein: CAWTTGLGSGNTIYF; CDR3 DNA: TGTGCCTGGACCACAGGGTTGGGTTCTGGAAACACCATATATTTT; J gene: TRBJ1-3; clone size: .; V gene: TRBV30; D gene: .
CDR3 protein: CASGAVMNGELFF; CDR3 DNA: TGTGCCAGCGGGGCGGTTATGAACGGGGAGCTGTTTTTT; J gene: TRBJ2-2; clone size: .; V gene: TRBV6-1; D gene: .
CDR3 protein: CASRHFGSYNSPLHF; CDR3 DNA: TGTGCCAGTAGACATTTCGGCTCCTATAATTCACCCCTCCACTTT; J gene: TRBJ1-6; clone size: .; V gene: TRBV19; D gene: .
CDR3 protein: CASSPTATLGNTIYF; CDR3 DNA: TGTGCCAGCTCTCCTACAGCAACCCTTGGAAACACCATATATTTT; J gene: TRBJ1-3; clone size: few; V gene: TRBV18; D gene: .
CDR3 protein: CASSSFGNVGEKLFF; CDR3 DNA: TGTGCCAGCAGTTCTTTCGGGAACGTCGGTGAAAAACTGTTTTTT; J gene: TRBJ1-4; clone size: .; V gene: TRBV27; D gene: .
CDR3 protein: CAWSGGPSQPQHF; CDR3 DNA: TGTGCCTGGAGTGGGGGACCAAGTCAGCCCCAGCATTTT; J gene: TRBJ1-5; clone size: .; V gene: TRBV30; D gene: .
CDR3 protein: CSGPGLAGSEQFF; CDR3 DNA: TGCAGCGGTCCGGGACTAGCGGGGTCTGAGCAGTTCTTC; J gene: TRBJ2-1; clone size: once; V gene: TRBV29-1; D gene: TRBD2
CDR3 protein: CASSYDASGDKETQYF; CDR3 DNA: TGTGCCAGCAGTTACGACGCTAGCGGGGATAAAGAGACCCAGTACTTC; J gene: TRBJ2-5; clone size: many; V gene: TRBV6-6; D gene: TRBD2
CDR3 protein: CASSVESYNEQFF; CDR3 DNA: TGTGCCAGCAGTGTGGAGTCTTACAATGAGCAGTTCTTC; J gene: TRBJ2-1; clone size: few; V gene: TRBV6-4; D gene: .
CDR3 protein: CASSLSRGTGELFF; CDR3 DNA: TGTGCCAGCAGCCTCTCGAGGGGCACCGGGGAGCTGTTTTTT; J gene: TRBJ2-2; clone size: .; V gene: TRBV7-2; D gene: .
CDR3 protein: CASSSGTGIGEQYF; CDR3 DNA: TGTGCCAGCAGCTCCGGGACAGGGATTGGTGAGCAGTACTTC; J gene: TRBJ2-7; clone size: .; V gene: TRBV7-9; D gene: TRBD1
CDR3 protein: CASSAAQGLSGANVLTF; CDR3 DNA: TGCGCCAGCAGTGCGGCCCAGGGGCTCTCTGGGGCCAACGTCCTGACTTTC; J gene: TRBJ2-6; clone size: .; V gene: TRBV10-2; D gene: .
CDR3 protein: CASSPSRTGVNEQYF; CDR3 DNA: TGTGCCAGCAGCCCATCAAGGACAGGGGTTAACGAGCAGTACTTC; J gene: TRBJ2-7; clone size: .; V gene: TRBV14; D gene: TRBD1
CDR3 protein: CAWSGGNMNTEAFF; CDR3 DNA: TGTGCCTGGAGTGGGGGGAACATGAACACTGAAGCTTTCTTT; J gene: TRBJ1-1; clone size: .; V gene: TRBV30; D gene: .
CDR3 protein: CASRIAGPQHF; CDR3 DNA: TGTGCCAGCAGGATAGCGGGGCCTCAGCATTTT; J gene: TRBJ1-5; clone size: .; V gene: TRBV6-6; D gene: .
CDR3 protein: CASSQSPGARKGYEQYF; CDR3 DNA: TGTGCCAGCAGCCAATCGCCCGGGGCCAGGAAAGGCTACGAGCAGTACTTC; J gene: TRBJ2-7; clone size: .; V gene: TRBV16; D gene: .